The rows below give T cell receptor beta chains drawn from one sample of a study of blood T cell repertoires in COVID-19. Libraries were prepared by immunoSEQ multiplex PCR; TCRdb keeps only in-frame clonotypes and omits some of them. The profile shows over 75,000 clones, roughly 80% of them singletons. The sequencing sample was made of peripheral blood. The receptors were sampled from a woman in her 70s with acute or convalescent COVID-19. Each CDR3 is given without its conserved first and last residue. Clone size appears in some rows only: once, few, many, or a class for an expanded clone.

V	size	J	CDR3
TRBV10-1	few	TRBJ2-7	AETPGQGSEQY
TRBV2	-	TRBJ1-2	ASSEGTDYGYT
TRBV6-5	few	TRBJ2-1	ASGARREQF
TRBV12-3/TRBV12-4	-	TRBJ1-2	ASNSGVPYGYT
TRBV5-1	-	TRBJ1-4	ASSQDRGNEKLF
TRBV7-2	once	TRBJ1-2	ASSFTGFNYGYT
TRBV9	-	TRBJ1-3	ASSVSGTGFSGNTIY
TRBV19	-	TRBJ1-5	ASEGQGSYSNQPQH
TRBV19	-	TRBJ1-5	ASSTKTGPSNQPQH
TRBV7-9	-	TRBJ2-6	ASSLRDSPSVSGANVLT
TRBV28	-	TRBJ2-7	ASNIPGPSSYEQY
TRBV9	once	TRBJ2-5	ASSPSAWSKETQY
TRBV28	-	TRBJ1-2	ASSPAVLTHGYT
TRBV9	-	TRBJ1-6	ASSVGNRGEPSPLH
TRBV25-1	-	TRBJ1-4	ASSVQGEEKLF
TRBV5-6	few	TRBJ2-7	ASSSGTSRREQY
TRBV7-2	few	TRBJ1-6	ASSLQNNSPLH
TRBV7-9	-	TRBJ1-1	ASSRVSLNTEAF